The clone carrying this T cell receptor beta chain came up a few times. What it binds is unknown. These data come from a study of T cells in Graves' hyperthyroidism and ophthalmopathy. Germline assignment: CDR1 SQVTM and CDR2 ANQGSEA. CDR3 length equals 13 residues. The V and J ends lost 3 bases and 0 bases respectively, with 8 bases between them. RNA transcripts were the template for amplifying TCR beta CDR3 regions. The HTBI primer set served for first-round RT-PCR of the TCR CDR3. TCRdb reprocessed the multiplex PCR reads via MiXCR and lists one record per CDR3 protein. Of fewer than 400,000 distinct CDR3 sequences listed, around 16% are singletons. Findings and caveats of the study: In the blood, most expanded thyroid clonotypes above 0.001 appeared as well.

The rearrangement joins TRBV29-1 to TRBJ1-2; no clear D gene. Sequenced material: blood. The source is a woman between 18 and 29 years old with Graves' hyperthyroidism that later progressed to Graves' ophthalmopathy. The CDR3 loop is CSVETVTNYGYTF. In DNA form, the CDR3 reads TGCAGCGTTGAGACGGTAACTAACTATGGCTACACCTTC.